What follows are 3 T cell receptor beta chains derived from one specimen sequenced in a study of CD8 T cells in ankylosing spondylitis. MiXCR, run by TCRdb on the 5' RACE reads, gives a single entry per CDR3 protein. The sample consists of roughly 130,000 distinct CDR3 sequences, 7% of them appearing once. Sequencing input: blood, either unsorted or a sorted T cell fraction (not recorded which). Receptors were obtained from a male donor with ankylosing spondylitis or in good health (not recorded which).

This clonotype was counted ten times or more. This sequence joins TRBV18 and TRBJ1-2; 8 nucleotides match TRBD1. The CDR3 is 14 residues long. Looked up from germline, CDR1 is KGHSH and CDR2 is LQKENI. The V gene end was trimmed by 3 bases and the J gene end by 3 bases; junction bases not matched to a gene: 3. The CDR3 region is CASSPTGADYGYTF. The CDR3 DNA reads TGTGCCAGCTCACCGACAGGGGCTGACTATGGCTACACCTTC.

Of note for this clonotype: An end of the junction differs from the germline gene, which may be a read error. This chain links TRBV7-7 with TRBJ1-1; D uncertain. Germline assignment: CDR1 SSHAT and CDR2 FNYEAQ (reference sequence). CDR3 length: 13 amino acids. CDR3 coding DNA: TGTGCCAGCAGCTTAGATGGGAACACTGAAGCTTCCTTT. This gives the protein CASSLDGNTEASF.

This clonotype was seen repeatedly, ten times or more. The chain links TRBV20-1 to TRBJ2-2, with TRBD2 identical over 8 bases. Germline CDR1 DFQATT, CDR2 SNEGSKA (reference sequence). Unmatched junction bases numbered 6, after V lost 6 bases and J lost 3 bases. CDR3 size: 14 residues. CDR3 sequence: CSASGGSYTGELFF. The CDR3 DNA reads TGCAGTGCCAGCGGGGGCTCATACACCGGGGAGCTGTTTTTT.